This passage covers 14 T cell receptor beta chains from one sample sequenced in a study of blood T cell repertoires in COVID-19. Sequenced by immunoSEQ multiplex PCR; TCRdb stores in-frame clones only, minus some. Among about 50,000 clones, more than 70% were seen once, and the ten largest hold 2% to 2.5%. Sequencing was done on a sample of peripheral blood. These receptors came from a woman aged 60-75 years with acute or convalescent COVID-19.

V is TRBV19 and J is TRBJ1-6, with 8 bases that match TRBD1. The CDR3 contains 15 residues. Germline assignment: CDR1 LNHDA and CDR2 SQIVND (reference sequence). The V segment lost 2 bases and the J segment 9 bases; nucleotides outside the gene matches: 6. The CDR3 bases are TGTGCCAGTAGTATACCCCGGGACAGGTCTTCACCCCTCCACTTT. Translation: CASSIPRDRSSPLHF.

The CDR3 DNA is TGTGCCAGCAGCGGACTAGCGGGAGCCCTTGAGCAGTTCTTC. Its translation is CASSGLAGALEQFF. The chain has TRBV7-9 and TRBJ2-1; 13 positions agree with TRBD2. CDR1 and CDR2 from the germline V gene are SEHNR and FQNEAQ (reference sequence). V lost 5 bases, J lost 9 bases, and 4 bases stayed unmatched. This CDR3 spans 14 amino acids.

The gene calls are TRBV5-1 and TRBJ2-3; 7 nucleotides agree with TRBD1. Germline CDR1 is SGHRS and CDR2 is YFSETQ. This CDR3 is built from 15 residues. With 7 bases clipped from V and 3 bases from J, the junction kept 11 bases outside the gene matches. This CDR3 reads CASQSRGQTTDTQYF. The CDR3 DNA follows: TGCGCCAGCCAAAGTAGGGGACAGACTACAGATACGCAGTATTTT.

This chain joins TRBV12-5 and TRBJ2-3; 11 bases agree with TRBD2. The J segment lost 5 bases and the V segment lost 1 base, leaving 2 bases of the junction unmatched. This CDR3 comprises 15 residues. CDR1 LGHNT and CDR2 FRNRAP come from the germline V gene. This CDR3 reads CASGLDLAGGDTQYF. DNA for the CDR3: TGTGCTAGTGGTTTGGACCTAGCGGGGGGAGATACGCAGTATTTT.

The chain carries TRBV6-5 and TRBJ1-1; D ambiguous. Trimming took off 7 bases at V and 1 base at J, with 16 bases between the two ends. Germline V CDR1 and CDR2: MNHEY, SVGAGI. The CDR3 has 15 amino acids. The CDR3 reads CASTKLKSANTEAFF. In DNA form, the CDR3 reads TGTGCCAGCACTAAATTAAAGTCCGCGAACACTGAAGCTTTCTTT.

This sequence joins TRBV10-3 and TRBJ1-2; D is unresolved. Looked up from germline, CDR1 is ENHRY and CDR2 is SYGVKD. The CDR3 has 14 amino acids. Trimming pared 0 bases from V and 5 bases from J, leaving 10 bases between. CDR3: CAISESQDPYGYTF. In nucleotides, the CDR3 is TGTGCCATCAGTGAGTCCCAGGATCCTTATGGCTACACCTTC.

The chain links TRBV19 to TRBJ2-2; TRBD1 matches at 9 bases. CDR1 and CDR2 from the germline V gene are LNHDA and SQIVND (reference sequence). The CDR3 length is 15 residues. V lost 5 bases to trimming and J lost 2 bases; unmatched junction nucleotides: 3. CDR3 nucleotides: TGTGCCAGTAGTCCGGGACAGGGCAACACCGGGGAGCTGTTTTTT. As protein: CASSPGQGNTGELFF.

The rearrangement uses TRBV30 and TRBJ1-4, with D possibly TRBD1 on 6 matching bases. The germline V gene has CDR1 GTSNPN and CDR2 SVGIG (reference sequence). V shed 7 bases and J shed 4 bases, with 16 bases lying between them. The CDR3 length is 14 residues. This CDR3 is CALTQDRLNEKLFF. The CDR3 DNA is TGTGCCTTGACCCAGGACAGACTTAATGAAAAACTGTTTTTT.

The V and J genes are TRBV6-1 and TRBJ1-2; D is ambiguous. The germline V and J ends were trimmed by 0 bases and 8 bases, with 10 bases remaining between them. CDR1 and CDR2 from the germline V gene are MNHNS and SASEGT. CDR3 length equals 13 residues. CDR3 sequence (DNA): TGTGCCAGCAGTGAAGCGGCGCCGGGAGGCTACACCTTC. Translating it yields CASSEAAPGGYTF.

This clone was observed once. The chain recombines TRBV7-9 with TRBJ2-1; 14 bases line up with TRBD2. The CDR3 contains 18 residues. In germline, CDR1 is SEHNR, CDR2 FQNEAQ (reference sequence). The V gene end was trimmed by 5 bases and the J gene end by 1 base; junction bases not matched to a gene: 7. CDR3 in DNA: TGTGCCAGCAGCCCCACCGGACTAGCGGGGGGTTCCTACAATGAGCAGTTCTTC. Translating it yields CASSPTGLAGGSYNEQFF.

The chain couples TRBV9 to TRBJ1-1, with no clear D. Trimming took off 0 bases at V and 0 bases at J, with 9 bases between the two ends. This CDR3 spans 15 amino acids. CDR1 and CDR2 (germline): SGDLS, YYNGEE. CDR3 in amino acids: CASSVEPQLNTEAFF. The CDR3 coding sequence is TGTGCCAGCAGCGTAGAGCCCCAACTGAACACTGAAGCTTTCTTT.

The rearrangement joins TRBV19 to TRBJ2-7, with 8 bases fitting TRBD1. Per germline, CDR1 LNHDA and CDR2 SQIVND (reference sequence). V was pared by 8 bases and J by 3 bases, with 12 bases of the junction left unmatched. The CDR3 spans 15 residues. The chain's CDR3 is CASGDGSGQGYEQYF. Here the CDR3 DNA reads TGTGCCAGTGGTGACGGTTCCGGACAGGGCTACGAGCAGTACTTC.

V usage is TRBV7-9 and J usage is TRBJ1-1; D gene uncertain. The germline CDR1 and CDR2 sequences are SEHNR and FQNEAQ (reference sequence). V dropped 4 bases and J dropped 6 bases, with 12 bases sitting between them. The CDR3 sequence is 13 residues long. The CDR3 region has the DNA TGTGCCAGCAGCTCCCAGGCCTTTTCTGAAGCTTTCTTT. Its translation: CASSSQAFSEAFF.

In its sample, this clone ranks as medium-sized. This chain joins TRBV30 and TRBJ1-1, with D hard to call. The CDR3 sequence is 14 residues long. Per germline, CDR1 GTSNPN and CDR2 SVGIG (reference sequence). The ends were cut back, 0 bases at V and 0 bases at J, with 8 bases in the middle. The CDR3 here is CAWSVNSLNTEAFF. CDR3 in DNA: TGTGCCTGGAGTGTAAACAGCTTGAACACTGAAGCTTTCTTT.